The clone carrying this TCR beta chain was counted between two and nine times. Its target is not known. This sample was included in a study of cytomegalovirus exposure and HLA in healthy donors. Study-wide context: In an earlier analysis, 117 million unique TCR beta sequences were found from 200 million or so T cells.

Study observations and caveats: When a later analysis compared HLA-associated TCR beta chains with equally common others, the HLA-associated chains turned out to be more clonally expanded and to have lower generation probabilities. Prior analysis indicated that the majority of TCR beta V segments exhibited productivity approximately 87% or approximately 30% of the time.

V dropped 6 bases and J dropped 0 bases, with 2 bases sitting between them. Germline CDR1 reads ENHRY; CDR2 reads SYGVKD. This CDR3 is 12 amino acids long. PCR was performed using 60 Vbeta and 13 Jbeta primers. This table comes from immunoSEQ multiplex PCR, and its TCRdb copy is limited to in-frame clones, with some not included. The sample has 85,000 to 110,000 clones, more than 75% seen once. The receptor was derived from a woman between 18 and 29 years old in good health and CMV-seropositive. V is TRBV10-3 and J is TRBJ2-2; no clear D. The sequenced material came from PBMCs. The CDR3 nucleotides read TGTGCCATCAGCGCGAACACCGGGGAGCTGTTTTTT. Translating it yields CAISANTGELFF.